The rows below give T cell receptor beta chains drawn from one sample of a study of T-cell reconstitution after alpha-beta-depleted transplantation in children. TCRdb passed the PCR reads through MiXCR, listing each CDR3 protein once. Of hundreds of thousands of distinct CDR3 sequences detected, about 10% appear once; the ten largest clones hold about 4.2%. Here the sequenced sample was PBMCs from the stem cell graft donor, taken from the stem cell graft. All receptors come from a human donor who donated a stem cell graft to a child with acute myeloid leukemia. Both conserved end residues are part of each CDR3. A D gene is named only where the DNA matches it firmly. Size tells how often a clone was seen (once, few, many) or the class of an expanded clone, and some rows leave it out.

abundance: -; v_gene: TRBV7-9; d_gene: TRBD2; j_gene: TRBJ2-7; CDR3nt: TGTGCCAGCAGCGGTTCCGGGGGGGACTACGAGCAGTACTTC; CDR3aa: CASSGSGGDYEQYF
abundance: few; v_gene: TRBV12-3/TRBV12-4; d_gene: TRBD1; j_gene: TRBJ2-3; CDR3nt: TGTGCAACAGGGGTAGATACGCAGTATTTT; CDR3aa: CATGVDTQYF
abundance: few; v_gene: TRBV12-5; d_gene: TRBD1; j_gene: TRBJ2-3; CDR3nt: TGTGCTAGTGGTCCCGGACAGGGGAGTACAGATACGCAGTATTTT; CDR3aa: CASGPGQGSTDTQYF
abundance: few; v_gene: TRBV29-1; d_gene: -; j_gene: TRBJ2-7; CDR3nt: TGCAGCGTTGCGGACAGAGACTACGAGCAGTACTTC; CDR3aa: CSVADRDYEQYF
abundance: -; v_gene: TRBV9; d_gene: TRBD2; j_gene: TRBJ2-1; CDR3nt: TGTGCCAGCAGCGTAGTTAGCGGGATAAGGGGTGAGCAGTTCTTC; CDR3aa: CASSVVSGIRGEQFF
abundance: many; v_gene: TRBV29-1; d_gene: TRBD2; j_gene: TRBJ2-3; CDR3nt: TGCAGCGTTGATACGGGGGGGACAGATACGCAGTATTTT; CDR3aa: CSVDTGGTDTQYF
abundance: few; v_gene: TRBV7-8; d_gene: -; j_gene: TRBJ2-2; CDR3nt: TGTGCCAGCAGCTTGGGCGAGAGTGGACTTTACACCGGGGAGCTGTTTTTT; CDR3aa: CASSLGESGLYTGELFF
abundance: many; v_gene: TRBV7-2; d_gene: TRBD2; j_gene: TRBJ2-1; CDR3nt: TGTGCCAGCAGCCCCCTAGCGGGCTATAACAATGAGCAGTTCTTC; CDR3aa: CASSPLAGYNNEQFF
abundance: few; v_gene: TRBV4-3; d_gene: -; j_gene: TRBJ2-5; CDR3nt: TGCGCCAGCAGCCAAGATCTCCCTACGGGACGCCAAGAGACCCAGTACTTC; CDR3aa: CASSQDLPTGRQETQYF
abundance: -; v_gene: TRBV15; d_gene: -; j_gene: TRBJ1-4; CDR3nt: TGTGCCACCAGCAGAGGCCAGGATCGGGCCCGTGAAAAACTGTTTTTT; CDR3aa: CATSRGQDRAREKLFF
abundance: many; v_gene: TRBV12-3/TRBV12-4; d_gene: -; j_gene: TRBJ1-1; CDR3nt: TGTGCCAGCAGTTTAAGAAAGATTGGGAGGGGAATGAACACTGAAGCTTTCTTT; CDR3aa: CASSLRKIGRGMNTEAFF
abundance: many; v_gene: TRBV25-1; d_gene: -; j_gene: TRBJ2-2; CDR3nt: TGTGCCACCCGGGGGACCTTGAACACCGGGGAGCTGTTTTTT; CDR3aa: CATRGTLNTGELFF
abundance: many; v_gene: TRBV29-1; d_gene: -; j_gene: TRBJ2-1; CDR3nt: TGCAGCGTTGCTCGATTGGGCAATGAGCAGTTCTTC; CDR3aa: CSVARLGNEQFF
abundance: once; v_gene: TRBV27; d_gene: -; j_gene: TRBJ2-3; CDR3nt: TGTGCCAGCAGTTTTTCTGGGGGTGATAAGTATTTT; CDR3aa: CASSFSGGDKYF
abundance: many; v_gene: TRBV15; d_gene: -; j_gene: TRBJ1-2; CDR3nt: TGTGCCACCAGCAGAGATCAACTCACGGGGTATGGCTACACCTTC; CDR3aa: CATSRDQLTGYGYTF
abundance: -; v_gene: TRBV20-1; d_gene: -; j_gene: TRBJ2-5; CDR3nt: TGCAGTGCTAGAGATCTCGCGGCGGGGGAGACCCAGTACTTC; CDR3aa: CSARDLAAGETQYF
abundance: once; v_gene: TRBV2; d_gene: -; j_gene: TRBJ2-4; CDR3nt: TGTGCCAGCAGTGGGACAGACCGAGCCAAAAACATTCAGTACTTC; CDR3aa: CASSGTDRAKNIQYF
abundance: few; v_gene: TRBV5-5; d_gene: -; j_gene: TRBJ2-6; CDR3nt: TGTGCCAGCAGCTTGGGCACGACAGTGCCCAACGTCCTGACTTTC; CDR3aa: CASSLGTTVPNVLTF
abundance: few; v_gene: TRBV10-3; d_gene: -; j_gene: TRBJ1-4; CDR3nt: TGTGCCATCGGCAGGGAGGGAGAAAAACTGTTTTTT; CDR3aa: CAIGREGEKLFF
abundance: many; v_gene: TRBV11-3; d_gene: TRBD2; j_gene: TRBJ2-1; CDR3nt: TGTGCCAGCAGCCAACCCCGGAGGCCTAGCGGGAGGATGAGTGAGCAGTTCTTC; CDR3aa: CASSQPRRPSGRMSEQFF
abundance: few; v_gene: TRBV5-1; d_gene: TRBD1; j_gene: TRBJ2-3; CDR3nt: TGCGCCAGCAGCCGGCAGGGGGAAGGCACAGATACGCAGTATTTT; CDR3aa: CASSRQGEGTDTQYF
abundance: -; v_gene: TRBV20-1; d_gene: TRBD2; j_gene: TRBJ2-3; CDR3nt: TGCAGTGCTATGAAAGCGGGGGCGGGTCTTACGCAGTATTTT; CDR3aa: CSAMKAGAGLTQYF
abundance: -; v_gene: TRBV6-5; d_gene: -; j_gene: TRBJ2-6; CDR3nt: TGTGCCAGCAGTTACCGGGTGTCGGGGACTGGGGCCAACGTCCTGACTTTC; CDR3aa: CASSYRVSGTGANVLTF
abundance: few; v_gene: TRBV11-2; d_gene: TRBD1; j_gene: TRBJ2-7; CDR3nt: TGTGCCAGCAGCTTAGAAGGGACAGGGGCAAACGAGCAGTACTTC; CDR3aa: CASSLEGTGANEQYF
abundance: many; v_gene: TRBV29-1; d_gene: -; j_gene: TRBJ2-3; CDR3nt: TGCAGCGTGGTCGGGGGAGGCGAGACAGATACGCAGTATTTT; CDR3aa: CSVVGGGETDTQYF
abundance: -; v_gene: TRBV5-1; d_gene: TRBD2; j_gene: TRBJ2-2; CDR3nt: TGCGCCAGCAGTGAGCCGGGACTAGAATTAACCGGGGAGCTGTTTTTT; CDR3aa: CASSEPGLELTGELFF
abundance: few; v_gene: TRBV12-5; d_gene: -; j_gene: TRBJ1-1; CDR3nt: TGTGCTAGTGGTTTAACAGGGATCGCTGCGTTGGCTTTCTTT; CDR3aa: CASGLTGIAALAFF
abundance: few; v_gene: TRBV7-2; d_gene: -; j_gene: TRBJ2-3; CDR3nt: TGTGCCAGCAGCCAAACAGGTTACACAGATACGCAGTATTTT; CDR3aa: CASSQTGYTDTQYF
abundance: many; v_gene: TRBV12-3/TRBV12-4; d_gene: -; j_gene: TRBJ2-5; CDR3nt: TGTGCCAGCAGTCCCCTCCACCAAGAGACCCAGTACTTC; CDR3aa: CASSPLHQETQYF
abundance: -; v_gene: TRBV19; d_gene: -; j_gene: TRBJ2-3; CDR3nt: TGTGCCAGTAGTATAAAGCAGCCCACAGATACGCAGTATTTT; CDR3aa: CASSIKQPTDTQYF
abundance: -; v_gene: TRBV12-3/TRBV12-4; d_gene: TRBD1; j_gene: TRBJ1-6; CDR3nt: TGTGCCAGCAGTGACACAGGGGGCTATAATTCACCCCTCCACTTT; CDR3aa: CASSDTGGYNSPLHF
abundance: few; v_gene: TRBV20-1; d_gene: TRBD2; j_gene: TRBJ2-3; CDR3nt: TGCAGTGCTAGAGGAGCTAGCGGGAGTCCCAAACTTTCCACAGATACGCAGTATTTT; CDR3aa: CSARGASGSPKLSTDTQYF
abundance: many; v_gene: TRBV28; d_gene: -; j_gene: TRBJ2-7; CDR3nt: TGTGCCAGCAGTTTACTAGGGGAGACTTACGAGCAGTACTTC; CDR3aa: CASSLLGETYEQYF
abundance: -; v_gene: TRBV9; d_gene: -; j_gene: TRBJ1-3; CDR3nt: TGTGCCAGCAGCGTGGGCCGGGGGAAAGCGGGAAACACCATATATTTT; CDR3aa: CASSVGRGKAGNTIYF
abundance: few; v_gene: TRBV15; d_gene: TRBD2; j_gene: TRBJ2-3; CDR3nt: TGTGCCACCAGCGTCCTAGCGGGAGGGCGAGGCACAGATACGCAGTATTTT; CDR3aa: CATSVLAGGRGTDTQYF
abundance: many; v_gene: TRBV28; d_gene: -; j_gene: TRBJ2-1; CDR3nt: TGTGCCAGCAGTTTGTCCCAATGGTACGGTGAGCAGTTCTTC; CDR3aa: CASSLSQWYGEQFF
abundance: -; v_gene: TRBV4-3; d_gene: TRBD2; j_gene: TRBJ2-5; CDR3nt: TGCGCCAGCAGCCAAGATACGGGACTAGCGGGGCAAGAGACCCAGTACTTC; CDR3aa: CASSQDTGLAGQETQYF
abundance: many; v_gene: TRBV6-2/TRBV6-3; d_gene: TRBD2; j_gene: TRBJ2-3; CDR3nt: TGTGCCAGCAGTTTCCCGTGGACTAGCTCGAGCACAGATACGCAGTATTTT; CDR3aa: CASSFPWTSSSTDTQYF
abundance: many; v_gene: TRBV7-9; d_gene: -; j_gene: TRBJ2-7; CDR3nt: TGTGCCAGCAGCTTAGCGCCCGGGGAGCAGTACTTC; CDR3aa: CASSLAPGEQYF
abundance: -; v_gene: TRBV12-3/TRBV12-4; d_gene: -; j_gene: TRBJ2-3; CDR3nt: TGTGCCAGCAGTTTGATAGGGGGGCCTTACCTCACAGATACGCAGTATTTT; CDR3aa: CASSLIGGPYLTDTQYF
abundance: few; v_gene: TRBV29-1; d_gene: -; j_gene: TRBJ2-3; CDR3nt: TGCAGCGTGAACAGGGCAGCCGGCACAGATACGCAGTATTTT; CDR3aa: CSVNRAAGTDTQYF
abundance: few; v_gene: TRBV5-1; d_gene: TRBD2; j_gene: TRBJ2-3; CDR3nt: TGCGCCAGCAGCTTTAGCGGGAGGGCCGAGACAGATACGCAGTATTTT; CDR3aa: CASSFSGRAETDTQYF
abundance: few; v_gene: TRBV7-9; d_gene: -; j_gene: TRBJ2-7; CDR3nt: TGTGCCAGCACGAGCGAGGCTTCCTACGAGCAGTACTTC; CDR3aa: CASTSEASYEQYF
abundance: few; v_gene: TRBV6-5; d_gene: TRBD2; j_gene: TRBJ2-3; CDR3nt: TGTGCCAGCAGTTACTCATACAGCGGGAAGGATACGCAGTATTTT; CDR3aa: CASSYSYSGKDTQYF
abundance: many; v_gene: TRBV20-1; d_gene: -; j_gene: TRBJ2-5; CDR3nt: TGCAGTGCTCGGGACGGCACCTCTTGGCGAGAGACCCAGTACTTC; CDR3aa: CSARDGTSWRETQYF
abundance: -; v_gene: TRBV20-1; d_gene: -; j_gene: TRBJ2-7; CDR3nt: TGCAGTGCTAGCCCGACTCGATCTCTACTGCCTCAGCAGTACTTC; CDR3aa: CSASPTRSLLPQQYF
abundance: -; v_gene: TRBV11-1; d_gene: -; j_gene: TRBJ2-1; CDR3nt: TGTGCCAGCAGCTTAGCCGACCAGTGGGCCGAGGATGAGCAGTTCTTC; CDR3aa: CASSLADQWAEDEQFF
abundance: many; v_gene: TRBV5-1; d_gene: -; j_gene: TRBJ2-2; CDR3nt: TGCGCCAGCAGCTCAAATCCGGGCGCCACCGGGGAGCTGTTTTTT; CDR3aa: CASSSNPGATGELFF
abundance: many; v_gene: TRBV25-1; d_gene: TRBD1; j_gene: TRBJ1-6; CDR3nt: TGTGCCAGCAGTGAATTCATGGGACAGAGTAATTCACCCCTCCACTTT; CDR3aa: CASSEFMGQSNSPLHF
abundance: -; v_gene: TRBV20-1; d_gene: -; j_gene: TRBJ1-2; CDR3nt: TGCAGTACCCCCAGGGAACCTGGCTACACCTTC; CDR3aa: CSTPREPGYTF
abundance: many; v_gene: TRBV4-3; d_gene: TRBD2; j_gene: TRBJ2-3; CDR3nt: TGCGCCAGCAGCCAATCAAGGTTAGCGGGAGTGGGAACGGATACGCAGTATTTT; CDR3aa: CASSQSRLAGVGTDTQYF
abundance: once; v_gene: TRBV4-2; d_gene: -; j_gene: TRBJ1-5; CDR3nt: TGTGCCAGCAGCCATGGGTGGGGCGGTCAGCCCCAGCATTTT; CDR3aa: CASSHGWGGQPQHF
abundance: -; v_gene: TRBV2; d_gene: -; j_gene: TRBJ1-2; CDR3nt: TGTGCCAGCGTAGACAATGGTGGCTACACCTTC; CDR3aa: CASVDNGGYTF
abundance: few; v_gene: TRBV29-1; d_gene: -; j_gene: TRBJ2-5; CDR3nt: TGCAGCGTAAATGACCTAGAGACCCAGTACTTC; CDR3aa: CSVNDLETQYF